Listed below are T cell receptor beta chains from one sample, sequenced in a study of blood T cells in healthy people across ages. TCRdb passed the 5' RACE reads through MiXCR, listing each CDR3 protein once. The data show 700,000 to 900,000 distinct CDR3 sequences, with about 53% seen just once and approximately 40% held by the top ten. Sequenced input: blood. The receptor set was obtained from a man older than 75 in good health. The CDR3 runs from the conserved cysteine through the conserved F or W. The D gene is left open where the match is weak.

V	D	J	CDR3
TRBV5-1	-	TRBJ2-1	CASSLEAPYNEQFF
TRBV7-2	-	TRBJ2-7	CASSPRIAYEQYF
TRBV28	-	TRBJ2-7	CASSTSVHSYEQYF
TRBV2	TRBD1	-	CASRTGANPRETQYF
TRBV7-8	TRBD1	TRBJ1-5	CASSSNRGRNNQPQHF
TRBV4-1	TRBD1	TRBJ2-3	CASSPKPGQAYYRYAYF
TRBV20-1	-	TRBJ1-2	CSIMTVNYGYTF
TRBV2	-	TRBJ2-4	CASRFGFTQYF
TRBV5-1	TRBD2	TRBJ2-3	CASSLGDGRPGSAYF
TRBV20-1	-	TRBJ2-3	CSARGFDQTQYF
TRBV11-1	TRBD1	TRBJ2-7	CASSSWTGSLDEQYF
TRBV5-4	TRBD2	TRBJ2-1	CASSSRPSGRTSYNEQFF
TRBV7-8	TRBD2	TRBJ2-7	CASSLGGGVTYEQYF
TRBV12-3/TRBV12-4	-	TRBJ2-1	CASSIARGLSSYNEQFF
TRBV29-1	-	TRBJ2-1	CSVEDPPEQFF
TRBV29-1	-	TRBJ2-1	CSADPRGSYNEQFF
TRBV27	-	TRBJ2-1	CASSPAAGDSYNEQFF
TRBV6-2/TRBV6-3	-	TRBJ2-7	CASSPKLPSAYEQYF
TRBV15	-	TRBJ1-4	CATSRVTGLEDEKLFF
TRBV20-1	TRBD1	TRBJ2-3	CSARVSEGAADTQYF
TRBV20-1	TRBD2	TRBJ2-1	CSAGLTSGRVVEQFF
TRBV29-1	TRBD2	TRBJ2-3	CSGAAGADTQYF
TRBV20-1	-	TRBJ2-1	CSARSARTSSYNEQFF
TRBV6-5	TRBD2	TRBJ2-3	CASSLQGLEHRYAYF
TRBV4-2	-	TRBJ2-5	CASSQEGETQYF
TRBV20-1	-	TRBJ1-5	CSARDTGDQPQHF
TRBV10-1	-	TRBJ2-1	CASSESGREQFF
TRBV6-2/TRBV6-3	-	TRBJ1-2	CASSYSPGLSGYTF
TRBV20-1	TRBD2	TRBJ2-5	CSGLAGARRETQYF
TRBV7-9	-	-	CASSLPGDHYEQYF
TRBV20-1	TRBD2	TRBJ2-5	CSASGLAGDNEQYF
TRBV20-1	TRBD2	TRBJ2-4	CSAPREATKNIQYF
TRBV20-1	-	TRBJ2-7	CSASREVGEQYF
TRBV20-1	-	TRBJ2-1	CSAIDGLSSYNEQFF
TRBV6-1	TRBD1	TRBJ1-5	CASSALQGSNQPQHF
TRBV27	TRBD1	TRBJ2-1	CASSLGTAEQFF
TRBV28	-	TRBJ1-4	CASSFPGSDNEKLFF
TRBV9	-	TRBJ1-6	CASSPRGDNNSPLHF
TRBV29-1	-	TRBJ1-1	CSAATNTNTEAFF
TRBV7-2	-	TRBJ2-2	CASRPTRGNTGELFF
TRBV7-2	-	TRBJ2-1	CASSSKVGSYNEQFF
TRBV6-6	TRBD1	TRBJ2-1	CASRETGTYEQFF
TRBV6-6	TRBD2	-	CASSYSSAGSYEQYF
TRBV12-3/TRBV12-4	-	TRBJ1-4	CASSLYPATNEKLFF
TRBV7-8	-	TRBJ2-4	CASSPRLVEAKNIQYF
TRBV20-1	TRBD1	TRBJ2-7	CSARRPGTGRYEQYF
TRBV2	-	TRBJ2-4	CASKIRVSLAKNIQYF
TRBV7-9	-	TRBJ2-3	CASSQDQERSTDTQYF
TRBV27	-	TRBJ2-1	CAAGWAYNEQFF
TRBV7-8	TRBD2	TRBJ2-1	CASSLAGLANEQFF
TRBV25-1	-	TRBJ2-5	CASSAPGRLASQETQYF
TRBV6-5	-	TRBJ1-5	CASSYSVDSNQPQHF